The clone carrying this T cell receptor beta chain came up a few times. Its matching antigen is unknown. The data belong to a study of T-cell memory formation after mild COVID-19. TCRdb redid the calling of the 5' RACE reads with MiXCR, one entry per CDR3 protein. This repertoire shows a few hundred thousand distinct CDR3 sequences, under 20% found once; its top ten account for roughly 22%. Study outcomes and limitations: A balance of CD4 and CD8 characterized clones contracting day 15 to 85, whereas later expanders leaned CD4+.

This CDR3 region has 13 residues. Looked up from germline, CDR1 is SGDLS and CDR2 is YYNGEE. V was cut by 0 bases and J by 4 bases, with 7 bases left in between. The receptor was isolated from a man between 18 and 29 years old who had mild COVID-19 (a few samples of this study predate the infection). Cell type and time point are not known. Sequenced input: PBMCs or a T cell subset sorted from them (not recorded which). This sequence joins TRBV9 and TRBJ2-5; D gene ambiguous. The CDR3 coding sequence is TGTGCCAGCAGCGTAGAAATAGGAGAGACCCAGTACTTC. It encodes CASSVEIGETQYF. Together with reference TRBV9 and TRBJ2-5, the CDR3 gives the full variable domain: DSGVTQTPKHLITATGQRVTLRCSPRSGDLSVYWYQQSLDQGLQFLIQYYNGEERAKGNILERFSAQQFPDLHSELNLSSLELGDSALYFCASSVEIGETQYFGPGTRLLVL.